This T cell receptor (beta chain) was sequenced for a study of T-cell reconstitution after alpha-beta-depleted transplantation in children. This clonotype occurred a few times. Its antigen is unidentified. A library of TCRbeta sequences, prepared with unique molecular identifiers, was generated. One entry per CDR3 protein results from TCRdb running MiXCR on the PCR reads. This sample has about 870,000 distinct CDR3 sequences, with roughly 15% found just once. Notes on the study in general: Once a year had passed after transplant, T-cell counts and diversity came mostly from newly produced T cells. About two months after transplant, alpha-beta T cells reportedly came from several hundred expanded graft clones. Certain patients had high TCRbeta diversity at day 60, and it came from recipient T cells and thymic progenitors that survived.

This clonotype was sampled from a male patient younger than 18 who had a stem cell transplant for acute lymphoblastic leukemia, so the T cells may come from the graft donor. The input for sequencing was PBMCs, mostly from graft donor cells, taken 360 days after TCRalphabeta/CD19-depleted stem cell transplant.

CDR3 sequence reads: CASSLSNRGYGYTF. The CDR3 DNA reads TGTGCCAGCAGTTTAAGTAACCGGGGCTATGGCTACACCTTC. The V call is TRBV28, the J call TRBJ1-2; D uncertain. The CDR3 loop spans 14 amino acids. Trimming took 2 bases from V and 4 from J, leaving 11 bases between them. Germline CDR1 MDHEN, CDR2 SYDVKM.